Listed below are T cell receptor beta chains from one sample, sequenced in a study of chronic HIV infection and antiretroviral therapy. Each CDR3 protein gets one entry after TCRdb re-called the 5' RACE reads with MiXCR. This table has about 38,000 distinct CDR3 sequences, approximately 7.4% appearing once. Sequencing was carried out using peripheral blood. The receptor source for this set is an adult who had HIV and had not received antiretroviral therapy, or was an uninfected healthy control (not recorded which). Each CDR3 is given with its conserved first and last residue. Each record gives: J gene, V gene, D gene, clone size, CDR3 DNA, CDR3 protein. A D gene is named only where the DNA matches it firmly. Clone sizes are given selectively: once, few, many, or a class where the clone is expanded.

>TRBJ2-7|TRBV19|-|-
TGTGCCAGTAGGGACTCCTACGAGCAGTACTTC
CASRDSYEQYF
>TRBJ2-2|TRBV5-1|-|many
TGCGCCAGCAGCCTACTCGGCGACACCGGGGAGCTGTTTTTT
CASSLLGDTGELFF
>TRBJ2-1|TRBV29-1|-|-
TGCAGCGGGACAGAAATCAATGAGCAGTTCTTC
CSGTEINEQFF
>TRBJ1-1|TRBV29-1|-|many
TGCAGCGTTGATAGGGCTTCCACTGAAGCTTTCTTT
CSVDRASTEAFF
>TRBJ1-4|TRBV20-1|TRBD1|many
TGCAGTGTTAAACAGGGGGCTGATGAAAAACTGTTTTTT
CSVKQGADEKLFF
>TRBJ2-1|TRBV20-1|-|few
TGCAGTGCTAGAGGGCAGTTCTCCTACAATGAGCAGTTCTTC
CSARGQFSYNEQFF
>TRBJ1-4|TRBV28|-|-
TGTGCCAGCAGTTTTGTATCGGCACCTTCAACTAATGAAAAACTGTTTTTT
CASSFVSAPSTNEKLFF
>TRBJ2-3|TRBV28|-|many
TGTGCCAGCAGTGCTCGGACTACCCAAAGCACAGATACGCAGTATTTT
CASSARTTQSTDTQYF
>TRBJ2-7|TRBV5-1|TRBD2|-
TGCGCCAGCAGCGGACTAGCGGGAGGATCTTACGAGCAGTACTTC
CASSGLAGGSYEQYF
>TRBJ2-6|TRBV7-2|-|many
TGTGCCAGCAGCCCGAATCCTGGGGGGGGCGCAGGGGCCAACGTCCTGACTTTC
CASSPNPGGGAGANVLTF
>TRBJ2-3|TRBV28|TRBD1|-
TGTGCCAGCAGTTTATCCGGGACAGGGGGAGATACGCAGTATTTT
CASSLSGTGGDTQYF
>TRBJ2-2|TRBV28|-|-
TGTGCCAGCGAAGACGGGACCGGGGAGCTGTTTTTT
CASEDGTGELFF
>TRBJ2-2|TRBV6-4|-|few
TGTGCCAGCAGTGAGCGGGACACCGGGGAGCTGTTTTTT
CASSERDTGELFF
>TRBJ1-4|TRBV29-1|-|-
TGCAGCGCTAAGACCGGGGCTAATGAAAAACTGTTTTTT
CSAKTGANEKLFF
>TRBJ2-3|TRBV20-1|-|many
TGCAGTGCCAGTCTGGGGGCAGATACGCAGTATTTT
CSASLGADTQYF
>TRBJ2-3|TRBV29-1|-|many
TGCAGCGTTGAAGATCAAGGAATTGGAGATACGCAGTATTTT
CSVEDQGIGDTQYF
>TRBJ2-7|TRBV7-9|-|few
TGTGCCAGCAGGGGCGGAGCCTACGAGCAGTACTTC
CASRGGAYEQYF
>TRBJ2-1|TRBV25-1|-|-
TGTGCCAGCAATCAAGGTGGTGTCTACAATGAGCAGTTCTTC
CASNQGGVYNEQFF
>TRBJ2-3|TRBV7-3|TRBD2|many
TGTGCCAGCAGCCCCGATACTAGCGGCACAGATACGCAGTATTTT
CASSPDTSGTDTQYF
>TRBJ2-3|TRBV7-2|TRBD1|few
TGTGCCAGCAGCTGGGACAGGAGCACAGATACGCAGTATTTT
CASSWDRSTDTQYF
>TRBJ2-5|TRBV11-2|-|few
TGTGCCAGCAGCTACGGGGGTTCCCAAGAGACCCAGTACTTC
CASSYGGSQETQYF
>TRBJ1-6|TRBV28|TRBD1|few
TGTGCCAGCACCCAAGACAGGGCCTCACCCCTCCACTTT
CASTQDRASPLHF
>TRBJ1-5|TRBV28|-|many
TGTGCCAGCAGTTTACCCGACAGGAATCAGCCCCAGCATTTT
CASSLPDRNQPQHF
>TRBJ1-1|TRBV7-8|-|-
TGTGCCAGCAGCTTAGCGGCAGGGGTGAGAGACACTGAAGCTTTCTTT
CASSLAAGVRDTEAFF
>TRBJ1-2|TRBV20-1|TRBD1|-
TGCAGTGCCCAAGTCTATCAGGGGGCCTTTATCAACTATGGCTACACCTTC
CSAQVYQGAFINYGYTF
>TRBJ1-1|TRBV10-3|TRBD1|-
TGTGCCATCGGACAGGGGGCTAGAGGCACTGAAGCTTTCTTT
CAIGQGARGTEAFF
>TRBJ2-2|TRBV7-3|-|many
TGTGCCAGCAGCCTGAATGCCCGGGGCAACACCGGGGAGCTGTTTTTT
CASSLNARGNTGELFF
>TRBJ2-5|TRBV29-1|-|many
TGCAGCGTGACCCTGTCGTATGAGACCCAGTACTTC
CSVTLSYETQYF
>TRBJ2-2|TRBV7-2|-|-
TGTGCCAGCAACCTTGGGGGCTCCGCGAACACCGGGGAGCTGTTTTTT
CASNLGGSANTGELFF
>TRBJ2-1|TRBV24-1|TRBD1|-
TGTGCCACCAGTGCCAGGACAGGGCGCAATGAGCAGTTCTTC
CATSARTGRNEQFF
>TRBJ1-5|TRBV5-6|TRBD1|-
TGTGCCAGCAGCTCTTATGACAGGGGAAACCAGCCCCAGCATTTT
CASSSYDRGNQPQHF
>TRBJ2-5|TRBV19|-|few
TGTGCCAGTAGTATCGGCAGACAAGAGACCCAGTACTTC
CASSIGRQETQYF
>TRBJ2-7|TRBV28|-|many
TGTGCCAGCAGTTTAACCTCCGGGGCAGCCGAGCAGTACTTC
CASSLTSGAAEQYF
>TRBJ1-2|TRBV6-5|-|many
TGTGCCAGCAGTTACGTGGACAGCATAAACTATGGCTACACCTTC
CASSYVDSINYGYTF
>TRBJ2-7|TRBV5-1|-|-
TGCGCCAGCAGCTTAACAGGGCAGACCTACGAGCAGTACTTC
CASSLTGQTYEQYF
>TRBJ1-3|TRBV30|-|few
TGTGCCTGGAGTGTACTCGGAAACACCATATATTTT
CAWSVLGNTIYF
>TRBJ2-3|TRBV20-1|TRBD2|many
TGCAGTGCTAGATCTTTAGCGGGAGTAATTACAGATACGCAGTATTTT
CSARSLAGVITDTQYF
>TRBJ1-1|TRBV5-1|TRBD1|-
TGCGCCAGCAGCAGGACAGGGGACACTGAAGCTTTCTTT
CASSRTGDTEAFF
>TRBJ2-3|TRBV2|TRBD2|many
TGTGCCAGCAACCGCCAGCGACTAGCCCCCTCCACAGATACGCAGTATTTT
CASNRQRLAPSTDTQYF
>TRBJ1-2|TRBV9|-|-
TGTGCCAGCAGCGTAGAGGACAGCCTCTATGGCTACACCTTC
CASSVEDSLYGYTF
>TRBJ2-7|TRBV28|TRBD2|-
TGTGCCAGCACCCCTACAGGACTAGCGGTCTCCTACGAGCAGTACTTC
CASTPTGLAVSYEQYF